These 3 T cell receptor beta chains originate from one sample sequenced in a study of blood T cell repertoires in COVID-19. Assay: immunoSEQ multiplex PCR; the TCRdb copy retains only in-frame clones and omits some. The table has around 200,000 clones, 86% seen once. The sample comprised PBMCs or T cells enriched from blood (not recorded which). These receptor sequences come from a man aged 40-49 years with acute COVID-19.

The chain joins TRBV10-3 to TRBJ2-7, with 12 bases identical to TRBD2. The CDR3 is 14 residues long. V lost 4 bases, J lost 7 bases, and 5 bases stayed unmatched. The V gene's germline CDR1 is ENHRY and CDR2 SYGVKD. The CDR3 reads CAISGTSGNREQYF. CDR3 sequence (DNA): TGTGCCATCAGTGGGACTAGCGGGAATCGGGAGCAGTACTTC.

The chain has TRBV24-1 and TRBJ2-1; 8 nucleotides line up with TRBD2. Germline trimming cut 2 bases from V and 0 bases from J; bases unmatched to any gene: 8. This CDR3 contains 18 residues. Germline-derived CDR1 and CDR2 are KGHDR and SFDVKD. Here the CDR3 reads CATSDSHFSGDSYNEQFF. The CDR3 region has the DNA TGTGCCACCAGTGATTCTCACTTTAGCGGGGACTCCTACAATGAGCAGTTCTTC.

This clone was seen a few times. The V call is TRBV12-3 or TRBV12-4, the J call TRBJ2-3; no clear D gene. The CDR3 has 13 residues. Trimming took 6 bases from V and 1 from J, leaving 8 bases between them. The CDR3 protein is CASSPPGTDTQYF. In DNA form, the CDR3 reads TGTGCCAGCAGCCCCCCCGGCACAGATACGCAGTATTTT.